A single sample is the source of the 30 T cell receptor beta chains below, sequenced in a study of OX40 agonist ivuxolimab in advanced cancers. Sequenced by immunoSEQ multiplex PCR; TCRdb stores in-frame clones only, minus some. The table lists about 150,000 clones, around nine tenths of them singletons. Sequences were derived from CD4+ or CD8+ T cells sorted from blood, sampled in a trial of the OX40 agonist ivuxolimab. The source is an adult with an advanced solid tumor such as melanoma, head and neck, liver or kidney cancer.

V and J are TRBV30 and TRBJ1-2; D perhaps matches TRBD1 (5 bases). The ends were cut back, 2 bases at V and 3 bases at J, with 13 bases in the middle. CDR3 length: 14 amino acids. CDR1 and CDR2 from the germline V gene are GTSNPN and SVGIG (reference sequence). This CDR3 is CAWSRGRRHYGYTF. The CDR3 DNA sequence: TGTGCCTGGAGTCGGGGGAGACGCCACTATGGCTACACCTTC.

Details on this clone: At one boundary the junction diverges from the germline segment, which might be a read error. This rearrangement joins TRBV7-7 to TRBJ2-7; D unclear. The CDR3 is 14 amino acids. The germline V gene has CDR1 SSHAT and CDR2 FNYEAQ (reference sequence). The CDR3 bases are TGTGCTAGCAGCCCAGTCGGCAGTTCCTACGAGCAGTACTTC. It specifies CASSPVGSSYEQYF. Looking up the rest from reference TRBV7-7 and TRBJ2-7 gives the full variable domain: GAGVSQSPRYKVTKRGQDVTLRCDPISSHATLYWYQQALGQGPEFLTYFNYEAQPDKSGLPSDRFSAERPEGSISTLTIQRTEQRDSAMYRCASSPVGSSYEQYFGPGTRLTVT.

V is TRBV11-2 and J is TRBJ2-7; D remains ambiguous. This CDR3 is built from 13 residues. Germline V gene lookup returns CDR1 SGHAT and CDR2 FQNNGV. V gave up 1 base and J gave up 3 bases, with 7 bases separating them. CDR3 DNA sequence: TGTGCCAGCAGCTTAGGACAATACTACGAGCAGTACTTC. This gives the protein CASSLGQYYEQYF.

The chain recombines TRBV27 with TRBJ1-2; TRBD1 agrees at 10 bases. This CDR3 region has 15 residues. Losses at the gene ends were 3 bases for V and 0 bases for J; bases not matched to a gene: 1. The germline V gene encodes CDR1 MNHEY and CDR2 SMNVEV (reference sequence). The chain's CDR3 is CASSFGQGANYGYTF. CDR3 DNA sequence: TGTGCCAGCAGTTTTGGACAGGGGGCTAACTATGGCTACACCTTC.

The chain uses TRBV6-4 and TRBJ2-3; D uncertain. The CDR3 contains 12 residues. The germline V gene has CDR1 MRHNA and CDR2 SNTAGT. CDR3 DNA: TGTGCGAACGGCCCTGTAGCAGATACGCAGTATTTT. Protein product: CANGPVADTQYF.

The V and J genes are TRBV12-5 and TRBJ2-1; no clear D. Per the germline V gene, CDR1 is LGHNT and CDR2 is FRNRAP. V lost 2 bases and J lost 4, with 6 bases in between. The CDR3 is made up of 13 amino acids. CDR3 loop: CASGLSSYNEQFF. The CDR3 DNA reads as TGTGCTAGTGGTTTGTCCAGTTACAATGAGCAGTTCTTC.

The genes are TRBV5-6 and TRBJ1-5; D not certain. The CDR3 sequence is 13 residues long. Germline CDR1 reads SGHDT; CDR2 reads YYEEEE. With 3 bases removed from V and 0 bases from J, the gap between germline ends came to 4 bases. Here the CDR3 DNA reads TGTGCCAGCAGCTCTTATAGCAATCAGCCCCAGCATTTT. As protein: CASSSYSNQPQHF.

The CDR3 coding sequence is TGTGCCAGCAGTTACTCGGGACAGGGCACAGATACGCAGTATTTT. This sequence encodes CASSYSGQGTDTQYF. This chain uses TRBV6-5 with TRBJ2-3; 8 bases agree with TRBD1. CDR3 length: 15 residues. V lost 0 bases, J lost 1 base, and 0 bases stayed unmatched. CDR1 is MNHEY, CDR2 SVGAGI, per germline.

This chain uses TRBV6-1 with TRBJ1-2; TRBD1 aligns across 8 bases. CDR1 MNHNS and CDR2 SASEGT come from the germline V gene. CDR3 length equals 13 residues. The ends lost 6 bases at V and 1 base at J; junction bases unmatched: 1. The CDR3 protein is CASRTGVNYGYTF. The CDR3 bases are TGTGCCAGCAGGACAGGGGTTAACTATGGCTACACCTTC.

This sequence joins TRBV12-5 and TRBJ2-7; no clear D gene. Per germline, CDR1 LGHNT and CDR2 FRNRAP. The CDR3 has 15 amino acids. Trimming shortened V by 5 bases and J by 4 bases, and 18 bases separated the two germline ends. CDR3 in amino acids: CASGSWGFLSYEQYF. CDR3 bases: TGTGCTAGTGGTAGCTGGGGATTCCTCTCTTACGAGCAGTACTTC.

CDR3 DNA sequence: TGTGCCAGCAGGGCCGGGACAGGGTCCCCAAATGAGCAGTTCTTC. Protein: CASRAGTGSPNEQFF. This chain joins TRBV6-1 and TRBJ2-1, with TRBD1 identical over 9 bases. The ends lost 6 bases at V and 7 bases at J; junction bases unmatched: 10. CDR3 size: 15 residues. Germline CDR1 reads MNHNS; CDR2 reads SASEGT.

The chain employs TRBV30 and TRBJ1-1; D is ambiguous. Germline assignment: CDR1 GTSNPN and CDR2 SVGIG (reference sequence). The ends were cut back, 2 bases at V and 0 bases at J, with 16 bases in the middle. The CDR3 contains 16 residues. The CDR3 region is CAWSRANGGMNTEAFF. CDR3 nucleotide sequence: TGTGCCTGGAGTCGCGCCAACGGAGGGATGAACACTGAAGCTTTCTTT.

The chain combines TRBV4-2 with TRBJ1-6; no clear D gene. This CDR3 region has 18 residues. The V end lost 0 bases, the J end lost 10 bases, and 22 bases lay between the germline ends. Per the germline V gene, CDR1 is LGHNA and CDR2 is YNFKEQ. The CDR3 reads CASSQEGRIGRTRSPLHF. As DNA, the CDR3 is TGTGCCAGCAGCCAAGAAGGGAGGATTGGGCGAACTAGGTCACCCCTCCACTTT.

This clone was recorded only once. The chain joins TRBV5-4 to TRBJ2-3; D remains unclear. The germline gives CDR1 SGHNT, CDR2 YYREEE (reference sequence). With 4 bases removed from V and 0 bases from J, the gap between germline ends came to 15 bases. The CDR3 has 16 amino acids. CDR3 amino acids: CASSPWAGSSTDTQYF. Here the CDR3 DNA reads TGTGCCAGCAGCCCCTGGGCAGGATCTAGCACAGATACGCAGTATTTT.

This clone has a single count. The V call is TRBV14, the J call TRBJ2-5, with 12 nucleotides matching TRBD2. Trimming cost V 0 bases and J 14 bases; bases outside gene matches: 10. The CDR3 extends over 15 amino acids. From germline, CDR1 is SGHDN and CDR2 FVKESK. CDR3 loop: CASSQERLAGGPLYF. CDR3 in DNA: TGTGCCAGCAGCCAAGAAAGGCTAGCGGGAGGGCCACTCTACTTC.

V and J are TRBV7-9 and TRBJ2-2; 7 bases agree with TRBD2. V trimming: 5 bases; J trimming: 1 base; junction bases outside the gene matches: 4. Germline CDR1 and CDR2: SEHNR and FQNEAQ (reference sequence). This CDR3 is 15 amino acids long. The CDR3: CASSPGTMNTGELFF. As DNA, the CDR3 is TGTGCCAGCAGCCCCGGGACTATGAACACCGGGGAGCTGTTTTTT.

The V and J genes are TRBV5-4 and TRBJ2-1, with 7 bases lining up with TRBD1. J was trimmed by 1 base and V by 4 bases; bases with no gene match: 11. The germline V gene has CDR1 SGHNT and CDR2 YYREEE (reference sequence). CDR3 length: 17 residues. The CDR3 spells CASSPVTGQSSYNEQFF. CDR3 DNA sequence: TGTGCCAGCAGCCCCGTTACGGGACAGAGTTCCTACAATGAGCAGTTCTTC.

The CDR3 region is CASSPGQGVGGELFF. CDR3 nucleotides: TGCGCCAGCAGCCCGGGACAGGGGGTTGGCGGGGAGCTGTTTTTT. The chain uses TRBV5-1 and TRBJ2-2; TRBD1 matches 11 bases. CDR1 and CDR2 (germline): SGHRS, YFSETQ. The CDR3 runs 15 residues. With 4 bases clipped from V and 7 bases from J, the junction kept 6 bases outside the gene matches. The full variable domain, rest sourced from reference TRBV5-1 and TRBJ2-2, is KAGVTQTPRYLIKTRGQQVTLSCSPISGHRSVSWYQQTPGQGLQFLFEYFSETQRNKGNFPGRFSGRQFSNSRSEMNVSTLELGDSALYLCASSPGQGVGGELFFGEGSRLTVL.

The J gene is TRBJ2-5, the V gene TRBV7-9; D remains ambiguous. The assigned J gene may be wrong: the sequence end matches TRBJ2-7 better. Germline values: CDR1 SEHNR, CDR2 FQNEAQ (reference sequence). The CDR3 spans 14 residues. CDR3 residues: CASSLFFGDYEQYF. CDR3 DNA sequence: TGTGCCAGCAGCTTATTCTTCGGTGACTACGAGCAGTACTTC.

The chain carries TRBV2 and TRBJ1-2; D remains unclear. The germline CDR1 and CDR2 sequences are SNHLY and FYNNEI. The CDR3 loop spans 15 amino acids. Trimming removed 6 bases from V and 2 bases from J, with 16 bases in between. Here the CDR3 reads CASRPLHAGNYGYTF. In DNA, the CDR3 is TGTGCCAGCAGGCCCCTTCACGCAGGCAACTATGGCTACACCTTC.

This clone was counted once. The CDR3 DNA is TGTGCCAGCAGCCCAAGGGGTTCAACCCCAGGGACGAACTATGGCTACACCTTC. The encoded protein is CASSPRGSTPGTNYGYTF. This sequence joins TRBV5-6 and TRBJ1-2, with D possibly matching TRBD1 (5 bases). CDR3 length equals 18 residues. The V gene's germline CDR1 is SGHDT and CDR2 YYEEEE. Trimming pared 4 bases from V and 2 bases from J, leaving 24 bases between.

CDR3: CASSVERYNSPLHF. CDR3 coding DNA: TGTGCCAGCAGCGTAGAACGGTATAATTCACCCCTCCACTTT. The J gene is TRBJ1-6, the V gene TRBV9; D gene unclear. Germline values: CDR1 SGDLS, CDR2 YYNGEE. The length of the CDR3 is 14 residues. Trimming left V 0 bases short and J 4 bases short, with 5 bases between.

CDR3 loop: CASSQLAGAPSYEQYF. CDR3 bases: TGTGCCAGCAGCCAACTAGCGGGAGCCCCCTCCTACGAGCAGTACTTC. The chain is built from TRBV5-6 and TRBJ2-7; TRBD2 aligns across 11 bases. This CDR3 spans 16 amino acids. Germline V gene sequence: CDR1 SGHDT, CDR2 YYEEEE. Trimming took 4 bases from V and 0 from J; bases not matched to a gene: 6.

J is TRBJ2-4 and V is TRBV28; no reliable D call. V lost 3 bases, J lost 0 bases, and 6 bases lay in between. Germline lookup yields CDR1 MDHEN and CDR2 SYDVKM. The CDR3 loop spans 14 amino acids. The CDR3 spells CASSFHAAKNIQYF. For the CDR3, the DNA is TGTGCCAGCAGTTTTCACGCAGCCAAAAACATTCAGTACTTC.

The chain has TRBV7-9 and TRBJ1-4; TRBD1 might be the D (5 bases). The V gene lost 3 bases and the J gene lost 3 bases, with 8 bases spanning the gap. The CDR3 extends over 14 amino acids. Germline assignment: CDR1 SEHNR and CDR2 FQNEAQ (reference sequence). The chain's CDR3 is CASSLRGANEKLFF. CDR3 coding DNA: TGTGCCAGCAGCTTGAGGGGTGCTAATGAAAAACTGTTTTTT.

The chain uses TRBV5-1 and TRBJ2-7; D is perhaps TRBD2 (5 bases). V was clipped by 2 bases and J by 4 bases, with 13 bases between them. CDR3 size: 14 residues. Looked up from germline, CDR1 is SGHRS and CDR2 is YFSETQ. The CDR3 loop reads CASSLDPSGYEQYF. The CDR3, as DNA: TGCGCCAGCAGCTTAGACCCCTCGGGGTACGAGCAGTACTTC.

The chain employs TRBV10-1 and TRBJ2-2; D gene ambiguous. V lost 8 bases and J 4 bases, leaving 11 bases between the germline ends. The CDR3 is 13 residues long. Germline assignment: CDR1 WNHNN and CDR2 SYGVQD (reference sequence). CDR3 sequence: CASRPRTTGELFF. DNA for the CDR3: TGCGCCAGCCGGCCCAGAACCACCGGGGAGCTGTTTTTT.

About this clone itself: A junction boundary mismatches the germline segment, possibly from a read error. This chain uses TRBV7-7 with TRBJ2-3; no clear D. CDR1 and CDR2 (germline): SSHAT, FNYEAQ (reference sequence). This CDR3 comprises 14 residues. CDR3 amino acids: CASSLGSGGDTQYF. The CDR3 coding sequence is TGTGCTAGCAGCTTAGGGTCGGGTGGGGATACGCAGTATTTT.

This clone was counted only a few times. The chain carries TRBV7-2 and TRBJ1-1, with 7 bases that match TRBD1. The CDR3 sequence is 15 residues long. V shed 1 base and J 11 bases; nucleotides not matched to a gene: 13. Germline lookup yields CDR1 SGHTA and CDR2 FQGNSA. This chain's CDR3 is CASSLGAQGRIAAFF. CDR3 sequence (DNA): TGTGCCAGCAGCTTAGGGGCACAGGGGCGTATCGCTGCTTTCTTT.

V gene TRBV7-2 combines with J gene TRBJ2-5, with 8 positions matching TRBD2. The length of the CDR3 is 13 residues. The germline V gene encodes CDR1 SGHTA and CDR2 FQGNSA. V shed 3 bases, J shed 5 bases, and the junction held 2 bases outside the gene matches. This chain's CDR3 is CASSLAGGETQYF. Written as DNA, the CDR3 is TGTGCCAGCAGCTTGGCGGGAGGTGAGACCCAGTACTTC.